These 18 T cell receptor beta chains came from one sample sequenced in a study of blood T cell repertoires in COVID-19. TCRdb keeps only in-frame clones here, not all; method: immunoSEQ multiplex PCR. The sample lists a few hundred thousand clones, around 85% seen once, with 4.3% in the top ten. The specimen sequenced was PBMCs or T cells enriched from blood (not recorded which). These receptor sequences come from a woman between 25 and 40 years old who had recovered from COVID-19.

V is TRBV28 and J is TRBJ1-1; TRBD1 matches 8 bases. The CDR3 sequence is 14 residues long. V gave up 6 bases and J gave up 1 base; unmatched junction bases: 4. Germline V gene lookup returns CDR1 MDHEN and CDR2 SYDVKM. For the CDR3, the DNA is TGTGCCAGCAGCGACAGGGGCGCGAACACTGAAGCTTTCTTT. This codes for CASSDRGANTEAFF.

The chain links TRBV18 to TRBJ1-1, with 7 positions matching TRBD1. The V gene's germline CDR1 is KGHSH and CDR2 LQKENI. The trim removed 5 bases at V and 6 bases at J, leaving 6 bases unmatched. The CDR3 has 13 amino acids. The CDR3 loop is CASSRGLGAEAFF. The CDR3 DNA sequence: TGTGCCAGCTCAAGGGGGCTTGGCGCTGAAGCTTTCTTT.

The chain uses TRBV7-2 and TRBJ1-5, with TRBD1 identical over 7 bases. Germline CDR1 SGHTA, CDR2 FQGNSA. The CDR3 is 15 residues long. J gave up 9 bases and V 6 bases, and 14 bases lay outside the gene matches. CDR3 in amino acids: CASRGQAGPYRPQHF. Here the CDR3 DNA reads TGTGCCAGCAGAGGACAGGCAGGTCCCTATCGGCCCCAGCATTTT.

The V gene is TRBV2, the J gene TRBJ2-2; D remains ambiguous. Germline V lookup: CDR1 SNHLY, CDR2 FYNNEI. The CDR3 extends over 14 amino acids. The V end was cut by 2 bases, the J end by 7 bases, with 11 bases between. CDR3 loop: CASSEYDWNGELFF. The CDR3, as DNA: TGTGCCAGCAGTGAATACGACTGGAACGGGGAGCTGTTTTTT.

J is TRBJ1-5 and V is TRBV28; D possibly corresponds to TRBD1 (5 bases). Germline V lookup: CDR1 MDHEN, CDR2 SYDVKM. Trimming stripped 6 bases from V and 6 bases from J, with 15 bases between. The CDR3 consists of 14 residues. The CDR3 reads CASRFWGGIQPQHF. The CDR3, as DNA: TGTGCCAGCAGGTTTTGGGGGGGTATTCAGCCCCAGCATTTT.

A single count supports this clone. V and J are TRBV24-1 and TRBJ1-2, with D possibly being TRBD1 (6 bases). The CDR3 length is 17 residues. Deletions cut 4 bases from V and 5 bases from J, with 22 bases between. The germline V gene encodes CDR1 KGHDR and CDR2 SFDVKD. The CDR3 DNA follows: TGTGCCACCAGTGACTCTCCTCGAGGGGGAGGGATATATGGCTACACCTTC. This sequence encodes CATSDSPRGGGIYGYTF.

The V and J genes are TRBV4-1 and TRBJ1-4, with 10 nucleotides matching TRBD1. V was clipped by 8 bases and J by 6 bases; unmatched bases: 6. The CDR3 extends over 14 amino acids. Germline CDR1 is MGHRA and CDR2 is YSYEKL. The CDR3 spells CASAEGTGDEKLFF. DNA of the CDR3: TGCGCCAGCGCCGAAGGGACAGGGGATGAAAAACTGTTTTTT.

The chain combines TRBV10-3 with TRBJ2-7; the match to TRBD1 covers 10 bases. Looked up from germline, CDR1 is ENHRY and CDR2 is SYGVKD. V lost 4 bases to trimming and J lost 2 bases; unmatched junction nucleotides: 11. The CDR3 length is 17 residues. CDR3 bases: TGTGCCATCAGTGGAGGACAGGGGGTATGGGTCCCCTACGAGCAGTACTTC. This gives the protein CAISGGQGVWVPYEQYF.

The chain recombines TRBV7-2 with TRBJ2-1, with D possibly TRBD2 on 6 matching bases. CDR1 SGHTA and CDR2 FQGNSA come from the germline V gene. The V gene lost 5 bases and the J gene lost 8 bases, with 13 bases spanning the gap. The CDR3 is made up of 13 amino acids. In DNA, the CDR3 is TGTGCCAGCAGCATGGTTGGGAGGTATGAGCAGTTCTTC. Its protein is CASSMVGRYEQFF. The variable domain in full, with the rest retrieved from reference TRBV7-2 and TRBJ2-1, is GAGVSQSPSNKVTEKGKDVELRCDPISGHTALYWYRQSLGQGLEFLIYFQGNSAPDKSGLPSDRFSAERTGGSVSTLTIQRTQQEDSAVYLCASSMVGRYEQFFGPGTRLTVL.

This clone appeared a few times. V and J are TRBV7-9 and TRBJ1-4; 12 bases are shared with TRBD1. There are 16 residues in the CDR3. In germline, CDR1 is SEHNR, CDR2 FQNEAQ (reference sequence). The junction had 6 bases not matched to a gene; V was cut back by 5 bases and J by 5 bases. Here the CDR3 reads CASSRDRGQGNEKLFF. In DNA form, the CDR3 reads TGTGCCAGCAGCAGGGACAGGGGGCAGGGAAATGAAAAACTGTTTTTT.

CDR3 sequence: CASSQGGQGADTQYF. The CDR3 nucleotides read TGTGCCAGCAGCCAGGGGGGACAGGGCGCAGATACGCAGTATTTT. The rearrangement uses TRBV3-1 (or the pseudogene TRBV3-2) and TRBJ2-3, with TRBD1 matching over 9 bases. Germline CDR1 reads LGHDT; CDR2 reads YNNKEL (reference sequence). The V and J ends lost 3 bases and 4 bases, in that order; junction bases with no gene match: 5. The CDR3 runs 15 residues.

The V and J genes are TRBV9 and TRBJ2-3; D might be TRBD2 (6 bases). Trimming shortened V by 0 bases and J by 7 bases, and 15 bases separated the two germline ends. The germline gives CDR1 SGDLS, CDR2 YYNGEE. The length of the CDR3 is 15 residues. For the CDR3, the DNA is TGTGCCAGCAGCGTAGGGGGAGGCCTGCAAAATACGCAGTATTTT. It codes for CASSVGGGLQNTQYF.

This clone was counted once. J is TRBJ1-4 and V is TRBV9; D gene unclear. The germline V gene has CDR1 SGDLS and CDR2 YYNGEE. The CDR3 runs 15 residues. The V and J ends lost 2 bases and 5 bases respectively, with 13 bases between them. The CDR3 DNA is TGTGCCAGCAGCGTCGGCGCTTACGGGAATGAAAAACTGTTTTTT. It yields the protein CASSVGAYGNEKLFF. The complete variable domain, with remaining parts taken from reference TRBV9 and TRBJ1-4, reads DSGVTQTPKHLITATGQRVTLRCSPRSGDLSVYWYQQSLDQGLQFLIQYYNGEERAKGNILERFSAQQFPDLHSELNLSSLELGDSALYFCASSVGAYGNEKLFFGSGTQLSVL.

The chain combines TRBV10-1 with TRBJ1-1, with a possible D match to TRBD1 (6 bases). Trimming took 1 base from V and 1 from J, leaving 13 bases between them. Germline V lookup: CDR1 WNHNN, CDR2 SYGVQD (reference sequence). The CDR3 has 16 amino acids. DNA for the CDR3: TGCGCCAGCAGTGAGTTGAAACAGGGAAAGAACACTGAAGCTTTCTTT. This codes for CASSELKQGKNTEAFF.

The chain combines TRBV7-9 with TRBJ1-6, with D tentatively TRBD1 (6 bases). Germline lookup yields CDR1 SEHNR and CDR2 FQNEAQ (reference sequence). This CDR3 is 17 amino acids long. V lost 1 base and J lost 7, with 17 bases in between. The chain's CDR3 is CASSLGSRGPRNSPLHF. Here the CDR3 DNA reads TGTGCCAGCAGCTTAGGATCCAGGGGTCCTCGGAATTCACCCCTCCACTTT. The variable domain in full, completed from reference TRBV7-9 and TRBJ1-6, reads DTGVSQNPRHKITKRGQNVTFRCDPISEHNRLYWYRQTLGQGPEFLTYFQNEAQLEKSRLLSDRFSAERPKGSFSTLEIQRTEQGDSAMYLCASSLGSRGPRNSPLHFGNGTRLTVT.

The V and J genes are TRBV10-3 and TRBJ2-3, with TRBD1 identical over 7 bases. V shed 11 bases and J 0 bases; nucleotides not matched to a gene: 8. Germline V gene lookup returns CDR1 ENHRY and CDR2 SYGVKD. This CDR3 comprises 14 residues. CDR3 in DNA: TGTGCCGCCGCAGGACAGGAGAGCACAGATACGCAGTATTTT. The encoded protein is CAAAGQESTDTQYF.

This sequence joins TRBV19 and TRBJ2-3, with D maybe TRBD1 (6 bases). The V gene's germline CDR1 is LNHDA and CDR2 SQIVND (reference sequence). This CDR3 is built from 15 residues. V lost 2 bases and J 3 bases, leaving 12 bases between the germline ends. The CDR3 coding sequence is TGTGCCAGTAGTATATTATGGACAGAAACAGATACGCAGTATTTT. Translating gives CASSILWTETDTQYF.

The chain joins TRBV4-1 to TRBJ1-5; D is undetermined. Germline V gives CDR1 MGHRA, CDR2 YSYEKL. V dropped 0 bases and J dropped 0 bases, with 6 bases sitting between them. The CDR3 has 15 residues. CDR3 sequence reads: CASSQDVISNQPQHF. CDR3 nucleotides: TGCGCCAGCAGCCAAGATGTCATTAGCAATCAGCCCCAGCATTTT.